The rows below give T cell receptor beta chains drawn from one sample of a study of blood T cells in healthy people across ages. TCRdb recomputed calls from the 5' RACE reads with MiXCR, one row per CDR3 protein. The sample records 910,000 or so distinct CDR3 sequences, roughly 51% being singletons. The sequenced sample consisted of blood. The receptors here all came from an older woman in good health. CDR3s include the opening cysteine and the closing phenylalanine or tryptophan. D genes are given only for firm matches. Part of the rows lack a size; the others show once, few, many or a class for expanded clones.

v_call: TRBV29-1
d_call: TRBD1
j_call: TRBJ2-3
clone_size: few
cdr3_nt: TGCAGCGTTGAAATAAATGGGGGACAGTTCGCAGATACGCAGTATTTT
cdr3_aa: CSVEINGGQFADTQYF

v_call: TRBV4-2
d_call: -
j_call: TRBJ1-2
clone_size: -
cdr3_nt: TGTGCCAGCAGCCAATCGCACAGGGATGACTATGGCTACACCTTC
cdr3_aa: CASSQSHRDDYGYTF

v_call: TRBV7-9
d_call: TRBD2
j_call: TRBJ2-3
clone_size: -
cdr3_nt: TGTGCCAGCAGCCGTCGACTAGCGAACACAGATACGCAGTATTTT
cdr3_aa: CASSRRLANTDTQYF

v_call: TRBV28
d_call: -
j_call: TRBJ1-4
clone_size: few
cdr3_nt: TGTGCCAGCACCCCACGCTTGGGATTTGGAGAAAAACTGTTTTTT
cdr3_aa: CASTPRLGFGEKLFF

v_call: TRBV28
d_call: -
j_call: TRBJ2-7
clone_size: -
cdr3_nt: TGTGCTACTACGAGGGGCACGGGAAAGCAGTACTTC
cdr3_aa: CATTRGTGKQYF

v_call: TRBV7-2
d_call: -
j_call: TRBJ1-2
clone_size: -
cdr3_nt: TGTGCCAGCAGCTTAGCCCAGACAGGCCTATTTAATGGCTACACCTTC
cdr3_aa: CASSLAQTGLFNGYTF

v_call: TRBV10-3
d_call: -
j_call: TRBJ2-3
clone_size: few
cdr3_nt: TGTGCCATCAGGAGAGGGGGATCGACAGATACGCAGTATTTT
cdr3_aa: CAIRRGGSTDTQYF

v_call: TRBV7-9
d_call: TRBD2
j_call: TRBJ2-5
clone_size: -
cdr3_nt: TGTGCCAGCAGCTTAGGGGGGGGACTCAAGTCCCGGACCCAGTACTTC
cdr3_aa: CASSLGGGLKSRTQYF

v_call: TRBV10-2
d_call: TRBD1
j_call: TRBJ2-7
clone_size: once
cdr3_nt: TGCGCCAGCAGTGATACCGGGACAGCCTTTTACGAGCAGTACTTC
cdr3_aa: CASSDTGTAFYEQYF

v_call: TRBV3-1
d_call: -
j_call: TRBJ2-7
clone_size: few
cdr3_nt: TGTGCCAGCAGCCAAGCGCGGGGCCTGTCCTACGAGCAGTACTTC
cdr3_aa: CASSQARGLSYEQYF

v_call: TRBV11-2
d_call: -
j_call: TRBJ1-1
clone_size: -
cdr3_nt: TGTGCCAGCAGCTTAGACGAGGAGGGACTAGGCACTGAAGCTTTCTTT
cdr3_aa: CASSLDEEGLGTEAFF

v_call: TRBV5-1
d_call: -
j_call: TRBJ2-2
clone_size: -
cdr3_nt: TGCGCCAGCAGCTTTCGGTCCAATTTCGCGAACACCGGGGAGCTGTTTTTT
cdr3_aa: CASSFRSNFANTGELFF

v_call: TRBV2
d_call: -
j_call: TRBJ1-1
clone_size: once
cdr3_nt: TGTGCCAGCGGGGCGGGGGGCTGGGGGAACACTGAAGCTTTCTTT
cdr3_aa: CASGAGGWGNTEAFF

v_call: TRBV4-3
d_call: TRBD2
j_call: TRBJ2-4
clone_size: few
cdr3_nt: TGCGCCAGCAGCCCTCGAGCGGGATTTGACATTCAGTACTTC
cdr3_aa: CASSPRAGFDIQYF

v_call: TRBV10-3
d_call: TRBD2
j_call: TRBJ2-4
clone_size: -
cdr3_nt: TGTGCCATCGGGGGTAGCGGGAGGGAGTCCCAGTACTTC
cdr3_aa: CAIGGSGRESQYF

v_call: TRBV7-3
d_call: -
j_call: TRBJ2-3
clone_size: -
cdr3_nt: TGTGCCAGCAGCTGGCCAGGATTAACAGATACGCAGTATTTT
cdr3_aa: CASSWPGLTDTQYF

v_call: TRBV28
d_call: TRBD1
j_call: TRBJ1-2
clone_size: -
cdr3_nt: TGTGCCAGCGGATACAGGGGGCCTGGAGACTATGGCTACACCTTC
cdr3_aa: CASGYRGPGDYGYTF

v_call: TRBV5-1
d_call: TRBD2
j_call: TRBJ2-7
clone_size: few
cdr3_nt: TGCGCCAGCAGCTTGGGACTAGCGGGACTAAACTACGAGCAGTACTTC
cdr3_aa: CASSLGLAGLNYEQYF

v_call: TRBV20-1
d_call: -
j_call: TRBJ1-6
clone_size: -
cdr3_nt: TGCAGTGCTAGAAGTGGGGGGTACTCACCCCTCCACTTT
cdr3_aa: CSARSGGYSPLHF

v_call: TRBV20-1
d_call: TRBD1
j_call: TRBJ2-3
clone_size: -
cdr3_nt: TGCAGTGCTAGAGGGGACAGGGGGAGGACAGATACGCAGTATTTT
cdr3_aa: CSARGDRGRTDTQYF

v_call: TRBV4-3
d_call: -
j_call: TRBJ2-1
clone_size: -
cdr3_nt: TGCGCCAGCAGCCAAGACGTCGGTACAGGCGTGCAGTTCTTC
cdr3_aa: CASSQDVGTGVQFF

v_call: TRBV20-1
d_call: TRBD2
j_call: TRBJ2-1
clone_size: -
cdr3_nt: TGCAGTGTTGACGGGAGGTTCGACAATGAGCAGTTCTTC
cdr3_aa: CSVDGRFDNEQFF

v_call: TRBV5-1
d_call: -
j_call: TRBJ2-7
clone_size: -
cdr3_nt: TGCGCCAGCAGCTTCGGAAATGTAGTGTACGAGCAGTACTTC
cdr3_aa: CASSFGNVVYEQYF

v_call: TRBV7-9
d_call: TRBD2
j_call: TRBJ2-1
clone_size: few
cdr3_nt: TGTGCCAGCACCCAACTAGCGGGCAATGAGCAGTTCTTC
cdr3_aa: CASTQLAGNEQFF

v_call: TRBV20-1
d_call: -
j_call: TRBJ1-5
clone_size: few
cdr3_nt: TGCAGTGCCGACGGACAGCCTTATAGCAATCAGCCCCAGCATTTT
cdr3_aa: CSADGQPYSNQPQHF

v_call: TRBV6-2/TRBV6-3
d_call: TRBD2
j_call: TRBJ2-3
clone_size: -
cdr3_nt: TGTGCCAGCAGTTACGGGGCGGGAGCTGCAGATACGCAGTATTTT
cdr3_aa: CASSYGAGAADTQYF

v_call: TRBV7-9
d_call: TRBD1
j_call: TRBJ2-7
clone_size: few
cdr3_nt: TGTGCCAGCAGCTCCGGGACAGGGAACTTCTACGAGCAGTACTTC
cdr3_aa: CASSSGTGNFYEQYF

v_call: TRBV29-1
d_call: -
j_call: TRBJ2-3
clone_size: few
cdr3_nt: TGCAGCGTTGAAGACAGCACAGATACGCAGTATTTT
cdr3_aa: CSVEDSTDTQYF

v_call: TRBV6-5
d_call: TRBD2
j_call: TRBJ2-1
clone_size: -
cdr3_nt: TGTGCCAGCAGGACTAGCGGGAGATATGAGCAGTTCTTC
cdr3_aa: CASRTSGRYEQFF

v_call: TRBV9
d_call: -
j_call: TRBJ2-5
clone_size: many
cdr3_nt: TGTGCCAGCAGCGTAAACTGGGGACAAGAGACCCAGTACTTC
cdr3_aa: CASSVNWGQETQYF

v_call: TRBV3-1
d_call: -
j_call: TRBJ2-7
clone_size: -
cdr3_nt: TGTGCCAGCAGCCAAGATCTCGGGGCCCCCTACGAGCAGTACTTC
cdr3_aa: CASSQDLGAPYEQYF

v_call: TRBV4-3
d_call: -
j_call: TRBJ1-2
clone_size: -
cdr3_nt: TGCGCCAGCAGCCAAGAGGCAGTAGGGTTGGACTATGGCTACACCTTC
cdr3_aa: CASSQEAVGLDYGYTF

v_call: TRBV12-3/TRBV12-4
d_call: -
j_call: TRBJ2-3
clone_size: few
cdr3_nt: TGTGCCAGTAGTTTAGAGGCTAGCGACACAGATACGCAGTATTTT
cdr3_aa: CASSLEASDTDTQYF

v_call: TRBV7-8
d_call: TRBD2
j_call: TRBJ2-1
clone_size: -
cdr3_nt: TGTGCCAGCAGCTCAGAGGGGGGACTAGCGGGATGGCCCTACAATGAGCAGTTCTTC
cdr3_aa: CASSSEGGLAGWPYNEQFF

v_call: TRBV11-2
d_call: TRBD2
j_call: TRBJ2-3
clone_size: -
cdr3_nt: TGTGCCAGCAGCTTAGTGGCGGGAGGGCCCTGGGATACGCAGTATTTT
cdr3_aa: CASSLVAGGPWDTQYF

v_call: TRBV18
d_call: TRBD1
j_call: TRBJ2-7
clone_size: once
cdr3_nt: TGTGCCAGCTCACCGTCCGGGACAGGGAACTACGAGCAGTACTTC
cdr3_aa: CASSPSGTGNYEQYF

v_call: TRBV18
d_call: -
j_call: TRBJ2-2
clone_size: -
cdr3_nt: TGTGCCGGCTCACCGTCAATCGGGGAGCTGTTTTTT
cdr3_aa: CAGSPSIGELFF

v_call: TRBV2
d_call: -
j_call: TRBJ1-4
clone_size: once
cdr3_nt: TGTGCCAGCAGTGCCCAGGCCTATGAAAAACTGTTTTTT
cdr3_aa: CASSAQAYEKLFF

v_call: TRBV2
d_call: -
j_call: TRBJ2-3
clone_size: -
cdr3_nt: TGTGCCAGCAGCAATTCAGGAACAGATACGCAGTATTTT
cdr3_aa: CASSNSGTDTQYF

v_call: TRBV5-1
d_call: TRBD1
j_call: TRBJ2-7
clone_size: -
cdr3_nt: TGCGCCAGCAGCCCAGGGACAGGTTTGTACGAGTGGTACTTC
cdr3_aa: CASSPGTGLYEWYF

v_call: TRBV27
d_call: -
j_call: TRBJ2-7
clone_size: -
cdr3_nt: TGTGCCAGCAGACGTACTAGCAGCTACGAGCAGTACTTC
cdr3_aa: CASRRTSSYEQYF

v_call: TRBV7-8
d_call: -
j_call: TRBJ1-4
clone_size: -
cdr3_nt: TGTGCCAGTGCCTTGGGTGAAAAACTGTTTTTT
cdr3_aa: CASALGEKLFF

v_call: TRBV30
d_call: TRBD2
j_call: TRBJ2-7
clone_size: -
cdr3_nt: TGTGCCTGGAGTGGGACGGGAGGGCCCAGCAAGCAGTACTTC
cdr3_aa: CAWSGTGGPSKQYF

v_call: TRBV7-2
d_call: -
j_call: TRBJ2-1
clone_size: -
cdr3_nt: TGTGCCAGCAGCTTCATGGGAGGCATCCGCAATGAGCAGTTCTTC
cdr3_aa: CASSFMGGIRNEQFF

v_call: TRBV12-3/TRBV12-4
d_call: TRBD1
j_call: TRBJ2-5
clone_size: few
cdr3_nt: TGTGCCAGCAGCCGTGGGACAGGGGCTGAAGAGCAGTACTTC
cdr3_aa: CASSRGTGAEEQYF